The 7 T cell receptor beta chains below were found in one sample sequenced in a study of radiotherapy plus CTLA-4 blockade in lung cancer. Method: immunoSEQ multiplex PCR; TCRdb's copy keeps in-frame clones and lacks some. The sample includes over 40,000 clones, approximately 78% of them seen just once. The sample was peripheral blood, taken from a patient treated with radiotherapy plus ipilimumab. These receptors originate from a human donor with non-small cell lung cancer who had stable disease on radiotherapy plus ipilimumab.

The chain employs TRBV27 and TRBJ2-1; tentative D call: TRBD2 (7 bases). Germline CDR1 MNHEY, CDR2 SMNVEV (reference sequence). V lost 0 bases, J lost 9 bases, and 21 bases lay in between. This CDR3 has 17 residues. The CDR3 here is CASSLSAGAALVSEQFF. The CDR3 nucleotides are TGTGCCAGCAGTTTATCCGCGGGGGCAGCGTTAGTTAGTGAGCAGTTCTTC.

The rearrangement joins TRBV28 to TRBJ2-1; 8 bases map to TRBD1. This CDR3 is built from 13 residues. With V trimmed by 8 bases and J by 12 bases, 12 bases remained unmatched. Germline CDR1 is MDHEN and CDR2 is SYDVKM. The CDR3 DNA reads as TGTGCCAGCCAATTCGCAGGGGGCGGCTGGCAGTTCTTC. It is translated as CASQFAGGGWQFF. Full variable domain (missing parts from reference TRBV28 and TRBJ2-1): DVKVTQSSRYLVKRTGEKVFLECVQDMDHENMFWYRQDPGLGLRLIYFSYDVKMKEKGDIPEGYSVSREKKERFSLILESASTNQTSMYLCASQFAGGGWQFFGPGTRLTVL.

The CDR3 loop reads CASSRQNTEAFF. In DNA, the CDR3 is TGTGCCAGCAGTCGACAGAACACTGAAGCTTTCTTT. J is TRBJ1-1 and V is TRBV6-6; D not resolved. The CDR3 has 12 amino acids. Germline loops: CDR1 MNHNY, CDR2 SVGAGI (reference sequence). Trimming cost V 5 bases and J 1 base, with 5 bases left between them.

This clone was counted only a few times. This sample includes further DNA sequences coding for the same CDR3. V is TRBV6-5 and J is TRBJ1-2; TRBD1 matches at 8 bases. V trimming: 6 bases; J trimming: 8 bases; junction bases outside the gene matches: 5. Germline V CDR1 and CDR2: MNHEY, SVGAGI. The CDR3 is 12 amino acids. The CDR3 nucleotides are TGTGCCAGCAGACGGACAGGGACCGGCTACACCTTC. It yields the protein CASRRTGTGYTF.

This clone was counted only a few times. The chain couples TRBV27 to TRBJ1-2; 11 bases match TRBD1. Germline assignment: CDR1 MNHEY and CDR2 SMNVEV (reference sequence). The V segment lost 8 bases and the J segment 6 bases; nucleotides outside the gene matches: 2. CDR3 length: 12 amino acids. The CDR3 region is CASPDRGHGYTF. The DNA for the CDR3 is TGTGCCAGCCCGGACAGGGGGCATGGCTACACCTTC.

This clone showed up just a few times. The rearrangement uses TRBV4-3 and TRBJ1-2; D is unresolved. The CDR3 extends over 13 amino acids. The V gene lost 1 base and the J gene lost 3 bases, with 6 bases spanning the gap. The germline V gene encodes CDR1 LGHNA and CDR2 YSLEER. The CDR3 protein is CASSQARDYGYTF. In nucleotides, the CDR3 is TGCGCCAGCAGCCAAGCTCGCGACTATGGCTACACCTTC.

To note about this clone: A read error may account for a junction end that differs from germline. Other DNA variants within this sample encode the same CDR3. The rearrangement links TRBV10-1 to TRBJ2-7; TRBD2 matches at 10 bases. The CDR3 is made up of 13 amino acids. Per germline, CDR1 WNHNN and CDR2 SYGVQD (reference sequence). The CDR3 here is CASSTSGTYEQYF. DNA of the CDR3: TGCGCCAGCAGTACTAGCGGGACCTACGAACAGTACTTC.